The present T cell receptor (beta chain) was sequenced within a study of immune evolution from preneoplasia to lung adenocarcinoma. Turning to the study itself: HLA loss of heterozygosity: about 7% AIS, about 15% MIA, roughly 35% ADC, none AAH.

In its sample, this clone is large. Its antigen is unidentified. Sequencing used immunoSEQ multiplex PCR; TCRdb keeps in-frame clones, though not all of them. The table has thousands of clones, roughly three quarters seen once; the top ten hold 11%. H&E slides confirmed each diagnosis, reviewed by two pathologists independently. After pathologic assessment, macro-dissection selected premalignant or tumor cells for extraction. Trimming at V came to 5 bases and at J to 8 bases, leaving 10 bases not matched to a gene. The CDR3 spans 16 residues. Germline CDR1 and CDR2: SGHRS and YFSETQ. The study, taken as a whole, reports: Normal lung had highest clonality; later lesions appeared denser, more diverse.

The chain uses TRBV5-1 and TRBJ2-1, with 13 positions matching TRBD2. The receptor comes from a person aged 55-80 years with lung adenocarcinoma. Sequencing was done on a sample of FFPE minimally invasive lung adenocarcinoma tissue. CDR3 sequence (DNA): TGCGCCAGCAGAGATACTAGCGGGGGGGCTAGGGATGAGCAGTTCTTC. This gives the protein CASRDTSGGARDEQFF.